Shown below are 18 T cell receptor beta chains from a single sample sequenced in a study of blood T cell repertoires in COVID-19. Sequencing was performed with immunoSEQ multiplex PCR; in TCRdb, only in-frame clones are kept and a portion is missing. The table records about 400,000 clones, over 85% of them present only once. The sample consisted of PBMCs or T cells enriched from blood (not recorded which). The receptors were gathered from a woman aged 30 to 39 who had recovered from COVID-19.

J is TRBJ2-2 and V is TRBV5-1, with 9 bases aligning to TRBD1. Germline CDR1 SGHRS, CDR2 YFSETQ. After removal of 4 bases from V and 0 bases from J, the junction contained 7 bases not matched to a gene. CDR3 length: 17 residues. CDR3 region: CASSAPGQGPNTGELFF. Here the CDR3 DNA reads TGCGCCAGCAGCGCGCCGGGACAGGGCCCGAACACCGGGGAGCTGTTTTTT.

This chain links TRBV19 with TRBJ1-1; D might be TRBD1 (5 bases). The CDR3 totals 14 residues. Between the trimmed V and J ends, which lost 2 bases and 10 bases, there was a span of 17 bases. Germline CDR1 reads LNHDA; CDR2 reads SQIVND (reference sequence). CDR3 sequence reads: CASSISATETLAFF. CDR3 nucleotide sequence: TGTGCCAGTAGTATAAGCGCGACAGAGACGTTAGCTTTCTTT.

The chain has TRBV5-4 and TRBJ2-1; 7 bases map to TRBD1. From germline, CDR1 is SGHNT and CDR2 YYREEE (reference sequence). Trimming removed 0 bases from V and 9 bases from J; junction bases left unmatched: 12. This CDR3 is 16 amino acids long. The CDR3 region has the DNA TGTGCCAGCAGCTTGGGGGGGCCACAGGGGCGGAGTGAGCAGTTCTTC. Translated, it gives CASSLGGPQGRSEQFF.

This chain joins TRBV15 and TRBJ2-3; D is unclear. This CDR3 region has 12 residues. V lost 3 bases and J 5 bases, leaving 6 bases between the germline ends. Germline V CDR1 and CDR2: LNHNV, YYDKDF (reference sequence). The CDR3 loop is CATSSYLDTQYF. The CDR3 DNA reads as TGTGCCACCAGCAGTTATCTAGATACGCAGTATTTT. Using reference TRBV15 and TRBJ2-3 for the parts outside the CDR3, the full variable domain is DAMVIQNPRYQVTQFGKPVTLSCSQTLNHNVMYWYQQKSSQAPKLLFHYYDKDFNNEADTPDNFQSRRPNTSFCFLDIRSPGLGDTAMYLCATSSYLDTQYFGPGTRLTVL.

CDR3 loop: CASSPGLVTRHMTFF. CDR3 DNA: TGTGCCAGCAGCCCAGGTCTGGTGACACGTCATATGACTTTCTTT. The gene calls are TRBV3-1 (or the pseudogene TRBV3-2) and TRBJ1-1, with no clear D. Trimming pared 4 bases from V and 12 bases from J, leaving 24 bases between. The V gene's germline CDR1 is LGHDT and CDR2 YNNKEL (reference sequence). CDR3 length: 15 residues.

The genes are TRBV5-5 and TRBJ2-7; TRBD1 agrees at 7 bases. The V segment lost 4 bases and the J segment 0 bases; nucleotides outside the gene matches: 7. Germline V gives CDR1 SGHKS, CDR2 YYEKEE (reference sequence). This CDR3 region has 15 residues. The DNA for the CDR3 is TGTGCCAGCAGCCCCCGGGACAGATACTCCTACGAGCAGTACTTC. It encodes CASSPRDRYSYEQYF.

This clone showed up just a few times. The gene calls are TRBV3-1 (or the pseudogene TRBV3-2) and TRBJ2-3; possible D gene TRBD2, 6 bases. Germline lookup yields CDR1 LGHDT and CDR2 YNNKEL (reference sequence). V was clipped by 4 bases and J by 2 bases, with 19 bases between them. The CDR3 is 17 residues long. The CDR3 DNA follows: TGTGCCAGCAGCCTCCAAGGAGTAGCGGTGATCACAGATACGCAGTATTTT. Encoded protein: CASSLQGVAVITDTQYF.

V gene TRBV30 combines with J gene TRBJ1-5; a weak D match, TRBD1 (5 bases). The CDR3 sequence is 13 residues long. Trimming took off 1 base at V and 4 bases at J, with 8 bases between the two ends. CDR1 GTSNPN and CDR2 SVGIG come from the germline V gene (reference sequence). For the CDR3, the DNA is TGTGCCTGGAGTGGGACACCAAATCAGCCCCAGCATTTT. This translates into CAWSGTPNQPQHF. Full variable domain (outside the CDR3, taken from reference TRBV30 and TRBJ1-5): SQTIHQWPATLVQPVGSPLSLECTVEGTSNPNLYWYRQAAGRGLQLLFYSVGIGQISSEVPQNLSASRPQDRQFILSSKKLLLSDSGFYLCAWSGTPNQPQHFGDGTRLSIL.

The rearrangement links TRBV5-5 to TRBJ2-7; the D gene is possibly TRBD1 (5 bases). Germline CDR1 SGHKS, CDR2 YYEKEE (reference sequence). Trimming removed 4 bases from V and 3 bases from J, with 14 bases in between. The CDR3 runs 14 residues. The CDR3 DNA reads TGTGCCAGCAGCCCGGCAGGCGGACACTACGAGCAGTACTTC. This translates into CASSPAGGHYEQYF.

V gene TRBV18 combines with J gene TRBJ1-1; 8 nucleotides match TRBD1. This CDR3 region has 15 residues. Germline lookup yields CDR1 KGHSH and CDR2 LQKENI. The V segment lost 2 bases and the J segment 0 bases; nucleotides outside the gene matches: 2. The CDR3 region is CASSPWDRMNTEAFF. In DNA, the CDR3 is TGTGCCAGCTCACCATGGGACAGGATGAACACTGAAGCTTTCTTT.

For the CDR3, the DNA is TGTGCCACCAGTGCAGATGGTGTCTCCTACGAGCAGTACTTC. This encodes CATSADGVSYEQYF. The chain carries TRBV24-1 and TRBJ2-7, with D unresolved. The CDR3 consists of 14 residues. The germline V and J ends were trimmed by 5 bases and 0 bases, with 10 bases remaining between them. Germline assignment: CDR1 KGHDR and CDR2 SFDVKD.

J is TRBJ1-4 and V is TRBV7-2; D unresolved. V lost 5 bases and J 6 bases, leaving 13 bases between the germline ends. CDR1 is SGHTA and CDR2 is FQGNSA in the germline V gene. This CDR3 is built from 14 residues. CDR3 residues: CASSPGLRDEKLFF. DNA of the CDR3: TGTGCCAGCAGCCCCGGCCTCCGGGATGAAAAACTGTTTTTT.

The chain carries TRBV20-1 and TRBJ2-5; 9 nucleotides align to TRBD2. The CDR3 loop spans 16 amino acids. The germline V gene encodes CDR1 DFQATT and CDR2 SNEGSKA (reference sequence). Trimming removed 3 bases from V and 1 base from J; junction bases left unmatched: 9. This chain's CDR3 is CSASGDERGVQETQYF. CDR3 coding DNA: TGCAGTGCTAGTGGTGACGAGCGGGGGGTCCAAGAGACCCAGTACTTC.

In this sample, this clone turned up once. The chain employs TRBV30 and TRBJ2-1; 7 nucleotides line up with TRBD2. CDR1 is GTSNPN, CDR2 SVGIG, per germline (reference sequence). The CDR3 has 14 amino acids. V dropped 0 bases and J dropped 9; count of bases not matched to a gene: 8. The DNA of the CDR3 is TGTGCCTGGAGTGTAGGGCTAGCGGTCCCTGAGCAGTTCTTC. Protein product: CAWSVGLAVPEQFF. Looking up the rest from reference TRBV30 and TRBJ2-1 gives the full variable domain: SQTIHQWPATLVQPVGSPLSLECTVEGTSNPNLYWYRQAAGRGLQLLFYSVGIGQISSEVPQNLSASRPQDRQFILSSKKLLLSDSGFYLCAWSVGLAVPEQFFGPGTRLTVL.

This clone has just a few counts. V is TRBV4-2 and J is TRBJ1-1, with 8 nucleotides matching TRBD1. Germline CDR1 LGHNA, CDR2 YNFKEQ. J gave up 4 bases and V 4 bases, and 5 bases lay outside the gene matches. The CDR3 sequence is 14 residues long. CDR3 residues: CASSRQGTGTEAFF. Written as DNA, the CDR3 is TGTGCCAGCAGCCGACAGGGGACGGGCACTGAAGCTTTCTTT.

This chain connects TRBV5-4 to TRBJ2-1; 9 positions match TRBD2. The CDR3 contains 14 residues. CDR1 SGHNT and CDR2 YYREEE come from the germline V gene (reference sequence). Losses at the gene ends were 2 bases for V and 8 bases for J; bases not matched to a gene: 5. The CDR3 coding sequence is TGTGCCAGCAGCTTCGAGCGGGAGGTCTATGAGCAGTTCTTC. The encoded protein is CASSFEREVYEQFF. The full variable domain, completed using reference TRBV5-4 and TRBJ2-1, is ETGVTQSPTHLIKTRGQQVTLRCSSQSGHNTVSWYQQALGQGPQFIFQYYREEENGRGNFPPRFSGLQFPNYSSELNVNALELDDSALYLCASSFEREVYEQFFGPGTRLTVL.

V is TRBV13 and J is TRBJ2-7, with D perhaps TRBD1 (5 bases). There are 18 residues in the CDR3. Germline CDR1 and CDR2: PRHDT and FYEKMQ (reference sequence). V lost 5 bases, J lost 0 bases, and 23 bases lay in between. This chain's CDR3 is CASSLQPGFTRSSYEQYF. CDR3 DNA sequence: TGTGCCAGCAGCCTCCAACCAGGGTTTACAAGGAGCTCCTACGAGCAGTACTTC.

This chain links TRBV29-1 with TRBJ1-1; the D gene is possibly TRBD1 (5 bases). Germline CDR1 reads SQVTM; CDR2 reads ANQGSEA. The CDR3 consists of 14 residues. V lost 3 bases to trimming and J lost 5 bases, with 16 bases between them. The CDR3 DNA sequence: TGCAGCGTTGATGGTGAAGGGGTGAGGACTGAAGCTTTCTTT. This gives the protein CSVDGEGVRTEAFF. The full variable domain, its missing parts supplied by reference TRBV29-1 and TRBJ1-1, is SAVISQKPSRDICQRGTSLTIQCQVDSQVTMMFWYRQQPGQSLTLIATANQGSEATYESGFVIDKFPISRPNLTFSTLTVSNMSPEDSSIYLCSVDGEGVRTEAFFGQGTRLTVV.